Listed below are T cell receptor beta chains from one sample, sequenced in a study of shared clonotypes between healthy human individuals. The protocol was immunoSEQ multiplex PCR, while the TCRdb copy is restricted to in-frame clones and leaves out a portion. The sample includes around 1.4 million clones, less than 99% seen only once; the top ten take about 0.4%. The material sequenced was naive CD4+ T cells sorted from blood. These receptors all come from a man under 40 in good health. Each CDR3 is given with its conserved first and last residue. The order of the fields is CDR3 length, clone size, D gene, V gene, J gene, CDR3 DNA, CDR3 protein. D genes are given only for firm matches. Only part of the rows carry a size: once, few, many, or a class if the clone is expanded.

CDR3 length: 15; clone size: .; D gene: .; V gene: TRBV2; J gene: TRBJ1-5; CDR3 DNA: TGTGCCAGCGAAGGGAGATTGGATAGCAATCAGCCCCAGCATTTT; CDR3 protein: CASEGRLDSNQPQHF
CDR3 length: 15; clone size: .; D gene: TRBD1; V gene: TRBV28; J gene: TRBJ1-2; CDR3 DNA: TGTGCCAGCAGCCTGACGCCGGGACAGGGCGAAGGCTACACCTTC; CDR3 protein: CASSLTPGQGEGYTF
CDR3 length: 19; clone size: once; D gene: TRBD2; V gene: TRBV18; J gene: TRBJ2-7; CDR3 DNA: TGTGCCAGCTCATCCTTACCCGGGACTAGCGGGGGGGGCCCATACGAGCAGTACTTC; CDR3 protein: CASSSLPGTSGGGPYEQYF
CDR3 length: 13; clone size: .; D gene: .; V gene: TRBV2; J gene: TRBJ1-2; CDR3 DNA: TGTGCCAGCAGTGAGGACAGAAGCTATGGCTACACCTTC; CDR3 protein: CASSEDRSYGYTF
CDR3 length: 16; clone size: .; D gene: .; V gene: TRBV10-3; J gene: TRBJ2-1; CDR3 DNA: TGTGCCATCAGTGAAATGCAGAGCGGGCTATACAATGAGCAGTTCTTC; CDR3 protein: CAISEMQSGLYNEQFF
CDR3 length: 14; clone size: .; D gene: TRBD1; V gene: TRBV6-5; J gene: TRBJ1-4; CDR3 DNA: TGTGCCAGCAGTTACGACAGGGCGGGAGAAAAACTGTTTTTT; CDR3 protein: CASSYDRAGEKLFF
CDR3 length: 18; clone size: .; D gene: .; V gene: TRBV19; J gene: TRBJ2-1; CDR3 DNA: TGTGCCAGTACCGATATAGATCCCGTGAGGGGCTCCTACAATGAGCAGTTCTTC; CDR3 protein: CASTDIDPVRGSYNEQFF
CDR3 length: 14; clone size: .; D gene: .; V gene: TRBV30; J gene: TRBJ1-1; CDR3 DNA: TGTGCCTGGAGTGTACTAGGGTACAACACTGAAGCTTTCTTT; CDR3 protein: CAWSVLGYNTEAFF
CDR3 length: 15; clone size: .; D gene: .; V gene: TRBV18; J gene: TRBJ2-5; CDR3 DNA: TGTGCCAGCTCACCCATCCAGGCCCACCAAGAGACCCAGTACTTC; CDR3 protein: CASSPIQAHQETQYF
CDR3 length: 15; clone size: .; D gene: TRBD1; V gene: TRBV18; J gene: TRBJ2-1; CDR3 DNA: TGTGCCAGCTCACTTCCGGGACAGGGTGGCAATGAGCAGTTCTTC; CDR3 protein: CASSLPGQGGNEQFF
CDR3 length: 17; clone size: .; D gene: TRBD2; V gene: TRBV5-4; J gene: TRBJ2-3; CDR3 DNA: TGTGCCAGCAGCACCCCCGGACGGCGGGAGAGCACAGATACGCAGTATTTT; CDR3 protein: CASSTPGRRESTDTQYF
CDR3 length: 15; clone size: .; D gene: .; V gene: TRBV9; J gene: TRBJ2-1; CDR3 DNA: TGTGCCAGCAGCGTAGGGCAGACCTCCTACAATGAGCAGTTCTTC; CDR3 protein: CASSVGQTSYNEQFF
CDR3 length: 15; clone size: .; D gene: TRBD2; V gene: TRBV13; J gene: TRBJ2-7; CDR3 DNA: TGTGCCAGCAGCCTCAGGCCTAGCGGGGGCTACGAGCAGTACTTC; CDR3 protein: CASSLRPSGGYEQYF
CDR3 length: 17; clone size: .; D gene: TRBD2; V gene: TRBV9; J gene: TRBJ2-1; CDR3 DNA: TGTGCCAGCAGCGTAGACCACCGGCGGGAGTTCTTGGATGAGCAGTTCTTC; CDR3 protein: CASSVDHRREFLDEQFF
CDR3 length: 15; clone size: .; D gene: .; V gene: TRBV5-1; J gene: TRBJ2-7; CDR3 DNA: TGCGCCAGCAGCACCCATCCGACAGGCTCCTACGAGCAGTACTTC; CDR3 protein: CASSTHPTGSYEQYF
CDR3 length: 15; clone size: .; D gene: TRBD1; V gene: TRBV5-1; J gene: TRBJ1-2; CDR3 DNA: TGCGCCAGCAGCCTCCGGACAGGGGGAGGCTATGGCTACACCTTC; CDR3 protein: CASSLRTGGGYGYTF
CDR3 length: 12; clone size: .; D gene: .; V gene: TRBV5-1; J gene: TRBJ2-7; CDR3 DNA: TGCGCCAGCAGCTCCGGCCCCCACGAGCAGTACTTC; CDR3 protein: CASSSGPHEQYF
CDR3 length: 15; clone size: .; D gene: .; V gene: TRBV7-9; J gene: TRBJ2-5; CDR3 DNA: TGTGCCAGCAGCTTAGTGGCAGGGAGAAGTGAGACCCAGTACTTC; CDR3 protein: CASSLVAGRSETQYF
CDR3 length: 13; clone size: .; D gene: .; V gene: TRBV10-1; J gene: TRBJ2-5; CDR3 DNA: TGCGCCAGCAGCCGGACAGTTCAAGAGACCCAGTACTTC; CDR3 protein: CASSRTVQETQYF
CDR3 length: 14; clone size: once; D gene: .; V gene: TRBV7-9; J gene: TRBJ1-1; CDR3 DNA: TGTGCCAGCAGCCCGGCGAGGGTGAACACTGAAGCTTTCTTT; CDR3 protein: CASSPARVNTEAFF
CDR3 length: 16; clone size: .; D gene: TRBD1; V gene: TRBV5-1; J gene: TRBJ2-7; CDR3 DNA: TGCGCCAGCAGCTTGACCGGACAGGGCAGCTCCTACGAGCAGTACTTC; CDR3 protein: CASSLTGQGSSYEQYF
CDR3 length: 17; clone size: .; D gene: .; V gene: TRBV10-3; J gene: TRBJ2-7; CDR3 DNA: TGTGCCATCAGTGCGACCGGGGGGCGGGACGGATCCTACGAGCAGTACTTC; CDR3 protein: CAISATGGRDGSYEQYF
CDR3 length: 18; clone size: .; D gene: TRBD2; V gene: TRBV27; J gene: TRBJ2-1; CDR3 DNA: TGTGCCAGCAGTTTCGGCCTCCCTAGCGGGAGGGTCTACAATGAGCAGTTCTTC; CDR3 protein: CASSFGLPSGRVYNEQFF
CDR3 length: 17; clone size: .; D gene: .; V gene: TRBV19; J gene: TRBJ1-5; CDR3 DNA: TGTGCCAGTAGTACGATCGGAACGGGATATAGCAATCAGCCCCAGCATTTT; CDR3 protein: CASSTIGTGYSNQPQHF
CDR3 length: 19; clone size: .; D gene: TRBD2; V gene: TRBV5-1; J gene: TRBJ2-3; CDR3 DNA: TGCGCCAGCCAGGGGCGACTAGCGGGAGGGCGACCACACGCAGATACGCAGTATTTT; CDR3 protein: CASQGRLAGGRPHADTQYF
CDR3 length: 13; clone size: .; D gene: .; V gene: TRBV25-1; J gene: TRBJ1-4; CDR3 DNA: TGTGCCAGCCTCGGGGGGTTTAATGAAAAACTGTTTTTT; CDR3 protein: CASLGGFNEKLFF
CDR3 length: 14; clone size: .; D gene: .; V gene: TRBV5-1; J gene: TRBJ2-1; CDR3 DNA: TGCGCCAGCAGCTTGGGACAGGCATACAATGAGCAGTTCTTC; CDR3 protein: CASSLGQAYNEQFF
CDR3 length: 17; clone size: .; D gene: .; V gene: TRBV7-6; J gene: TRBJ2-1; CDR3 DNA: TGTGCCAGCAGCTTAGGTTGGGGCGGGACCTCCTACAATGAGCAGTTCTTC; CDR3 protein: CASSLGWGGTSYNEQFF
CDR3 length: 16; clone size: .; D gene: TRBD1; V gene: TRBV28; J gene: TRBJ1-5; CDR3 DNA: TGTGCCAGCTCTGATTCCACAGGGGGAGGCAATCAGCCCCAGCATTTT; CDR3 protein: CASSDSTGGGNQPQHF
CDR3 length: 13; clone size: .; D gene: TRBD1; V gene: TRBV19; J gene: TRBJ1-5; CDR3 DNA: TGTGCCAGTAGTTCGGACAGGAGTCAGCCCCAGCATTTT; CDR3 protein: CASSSDRSQPQHF